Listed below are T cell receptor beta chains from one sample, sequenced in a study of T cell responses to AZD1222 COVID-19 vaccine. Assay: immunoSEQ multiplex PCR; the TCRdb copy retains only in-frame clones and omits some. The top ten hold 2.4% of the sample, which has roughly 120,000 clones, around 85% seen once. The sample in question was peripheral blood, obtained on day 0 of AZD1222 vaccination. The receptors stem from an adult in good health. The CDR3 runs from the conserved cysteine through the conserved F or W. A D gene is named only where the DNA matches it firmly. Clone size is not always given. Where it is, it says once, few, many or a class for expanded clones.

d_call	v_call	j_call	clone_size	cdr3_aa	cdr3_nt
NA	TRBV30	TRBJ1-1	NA	CAWNLLGEAFF	TGTGCCTGGAACCTGTTGGGTGAAGCTTTCTTT
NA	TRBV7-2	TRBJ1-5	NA	CASSRDSSNSNQPQHF	TGTGCCAGCAGCCGCGACAGTTCCAATAGCAATCAGCCCCAGCATTTT
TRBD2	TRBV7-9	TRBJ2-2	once	CASSISGVNTGELFF	TGTGCCAGCAGCATTAGCGGGGTTAACACCGGGGAGCTGTTTTTT
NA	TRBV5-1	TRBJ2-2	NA	CASSLLPSNTGELFF	TGCGCCAGCAGCTTGCTCCCGTCTAACACCGGGGAGCTGTTTTTT
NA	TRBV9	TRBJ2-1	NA	CASSPRPRGGDNEQFF	TGTGCCAGCAGCCCGAGACCCAGGGGGGGGGACAATGAGCAGTTCTTC
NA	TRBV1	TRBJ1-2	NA	CTSRPTGNLYGYTF	TGCACCAGCAGACCGACCGGCAATCTCTATGGCTACACCTTC
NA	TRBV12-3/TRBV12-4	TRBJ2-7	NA	CASSPRLSYEQYF	TGTGCCAGCAGTCCACGCCTTTCCTACGAGCAGTACTTC
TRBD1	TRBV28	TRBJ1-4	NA	CASIAQGAREKLFF	TGTGCCAGCATTGCACAGGGGGCTCGGGAAAAACTGTTTTTT
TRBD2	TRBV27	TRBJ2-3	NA	CASRDSGRASSDTQYF	TGTGCCAGCAGAGATAGCGGGAGGGCCTCCTCAGATACGCAGTATTTT
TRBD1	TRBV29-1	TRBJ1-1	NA	CSSRTGGYTEAFF	TGCAGCTCCCGGACAGGGGGATACACTGAAGCTTTCTTT
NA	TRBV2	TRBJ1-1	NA	CASTGGIKRVTEAFF	TGTGCCAGCACCGGGGGGATAAAACGGGTCACTGAAGCTTTCTTT
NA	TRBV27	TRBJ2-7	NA	CASSLGSPPLYEQYF	TGTGCCAGCAGTTTAGGCAGCCCTCCCCTCTACGAGCAGTACTTC
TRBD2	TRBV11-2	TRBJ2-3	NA	CASRFSGRGNTQYF	TGTGCCAGCAGATTTAGCGGGAGGGGGAATACGCAGTATTTT
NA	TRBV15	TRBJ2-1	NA	CATSRDFNNEQFF	TGTGCCACCAGCAGAGATTTCAACAATGAGCAGTTCTTC
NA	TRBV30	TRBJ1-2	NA	CAWIEEAYGYTF	TGTGCCTGGATTGAGGAAGCTTATGGCTACACCTTC